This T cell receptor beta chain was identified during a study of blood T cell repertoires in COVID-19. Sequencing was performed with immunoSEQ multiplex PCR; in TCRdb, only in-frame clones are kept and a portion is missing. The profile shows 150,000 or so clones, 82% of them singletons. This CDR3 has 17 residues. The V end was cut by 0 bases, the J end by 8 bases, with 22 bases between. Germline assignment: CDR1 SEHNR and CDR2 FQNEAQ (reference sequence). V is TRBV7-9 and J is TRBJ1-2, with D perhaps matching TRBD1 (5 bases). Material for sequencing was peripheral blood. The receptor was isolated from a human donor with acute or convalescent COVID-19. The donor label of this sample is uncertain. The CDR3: CASSLAQVEGISSGYTF. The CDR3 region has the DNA TGTGCCAGCAGCTTAGCGCAGGTGGAGGGGATCTCCTCCGGCTACACCTTC.